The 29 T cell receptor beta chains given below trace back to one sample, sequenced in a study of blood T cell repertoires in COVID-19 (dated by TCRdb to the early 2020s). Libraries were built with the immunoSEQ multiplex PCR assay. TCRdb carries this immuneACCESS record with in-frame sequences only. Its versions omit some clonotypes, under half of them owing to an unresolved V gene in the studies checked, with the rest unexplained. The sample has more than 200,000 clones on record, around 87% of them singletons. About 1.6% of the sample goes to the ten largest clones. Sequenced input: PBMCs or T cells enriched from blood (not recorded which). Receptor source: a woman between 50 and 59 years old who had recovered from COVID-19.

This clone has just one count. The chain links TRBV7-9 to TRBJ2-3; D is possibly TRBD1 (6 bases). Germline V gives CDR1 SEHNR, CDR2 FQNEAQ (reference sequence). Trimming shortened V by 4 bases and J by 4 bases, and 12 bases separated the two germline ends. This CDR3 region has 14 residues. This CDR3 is CASSSQGQADTQYF. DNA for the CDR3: TGTGCCAGCAGCTCTCAGGGGCAGGCAGATACGCAGTATTTT. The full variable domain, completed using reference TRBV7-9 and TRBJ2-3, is DTGVSQNPRHKITKRGQNVTFRCDPISEHNRLYWYRQTLGQGPEFLTYFQNEAQLEKSRLLSDRFSAERPKGSFSTLEIQRTEQGDSAMYLCASSSQGQADTQYFGPGTRLTVL.

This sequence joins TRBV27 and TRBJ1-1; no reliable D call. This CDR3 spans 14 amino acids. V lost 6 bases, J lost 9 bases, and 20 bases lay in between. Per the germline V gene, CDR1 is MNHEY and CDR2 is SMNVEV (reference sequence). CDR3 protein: CASSPDQAISQAFF. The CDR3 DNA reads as TGTGCCAGCAGCCCAGATCAGGCAATCTCTCAAGCTTTCTTT.

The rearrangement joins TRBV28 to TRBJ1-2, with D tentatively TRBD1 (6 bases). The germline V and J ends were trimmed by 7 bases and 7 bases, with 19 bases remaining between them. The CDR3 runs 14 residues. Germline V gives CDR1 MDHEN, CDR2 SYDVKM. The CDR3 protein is CASTSTQGRFGYTF. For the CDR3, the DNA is TGTGCCAGCACCTCAACTCAGGGGCGTTTTGGCTACACCTTC.

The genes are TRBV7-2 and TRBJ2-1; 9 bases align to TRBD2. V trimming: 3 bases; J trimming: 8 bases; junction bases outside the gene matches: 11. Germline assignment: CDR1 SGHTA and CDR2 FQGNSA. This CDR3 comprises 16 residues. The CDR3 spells CASSFSVSSGAYEQFF. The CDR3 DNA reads TGTGCCAGCAGCTTCTCAGTATCTAGCGGGGCGTATGAGCAGTTCTTC.

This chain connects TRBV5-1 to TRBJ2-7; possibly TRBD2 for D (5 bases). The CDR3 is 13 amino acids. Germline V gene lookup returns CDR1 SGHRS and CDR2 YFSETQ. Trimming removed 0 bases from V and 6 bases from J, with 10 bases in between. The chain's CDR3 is CASSLDGAGEQYF. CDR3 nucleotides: TGCGCCAGCAGCTTGGACGGCGCGGGCGAGCAGTACTTC.

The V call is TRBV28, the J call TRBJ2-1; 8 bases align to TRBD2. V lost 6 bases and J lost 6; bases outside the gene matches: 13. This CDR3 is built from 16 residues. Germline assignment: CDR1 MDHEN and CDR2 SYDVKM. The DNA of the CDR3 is TGTGCCAGCAGCCCACCGGGACTAGGGTCTCGCAATGAGCAGTTCTTC. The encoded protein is CASSPPGLGSRNEQFF.

CDR3 region: CSVGLAQETQYF. In nucleotides, the CDR3 is TGCAGCGTTGGGTTAGCCCAAGAGACCCAGTACTTC. The V and J genes are TRBV29-1 and TRBJ2-5; D call uncertain. CDR1 SQVTM and CDR2 ANQGSEA come from the germline V gene. There are 12 residues in the CDR3. Between the trimmed V and J ends, which lost 4 bases and 1 base, there was a span of 7 bases.

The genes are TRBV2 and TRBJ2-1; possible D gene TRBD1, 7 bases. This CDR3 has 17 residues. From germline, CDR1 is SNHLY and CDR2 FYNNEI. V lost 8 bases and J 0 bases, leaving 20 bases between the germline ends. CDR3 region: CASGLLSGGSSYNEQFF. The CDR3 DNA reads TGTGCCAGCGGACTCCTTTCAGGGGGGAGCTCCTACAATGAGCAGTTCTTC.

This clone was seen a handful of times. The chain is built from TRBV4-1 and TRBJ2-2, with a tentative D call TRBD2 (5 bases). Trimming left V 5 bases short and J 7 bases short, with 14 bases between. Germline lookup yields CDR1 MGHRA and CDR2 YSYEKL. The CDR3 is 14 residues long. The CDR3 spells CASSYIAIGGELFF. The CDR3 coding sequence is TGCGCCAGCAGCTACATAGCGATCGGCGGGGAGCTGTTTTTT.

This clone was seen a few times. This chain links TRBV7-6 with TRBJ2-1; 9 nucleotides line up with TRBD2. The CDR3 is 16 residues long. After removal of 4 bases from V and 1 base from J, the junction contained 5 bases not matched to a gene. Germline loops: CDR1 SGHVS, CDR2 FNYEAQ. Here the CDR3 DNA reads TGTGCCAGCAGCTCTTATAGCGGGAGTTCCTACAATGAGCAGTTCTTC. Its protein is CASSSYSGSSYNEQFF.

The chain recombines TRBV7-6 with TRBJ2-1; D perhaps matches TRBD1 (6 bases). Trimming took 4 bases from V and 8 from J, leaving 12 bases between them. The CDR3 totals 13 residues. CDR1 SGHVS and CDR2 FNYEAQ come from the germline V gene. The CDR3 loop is CASSSTQGYEQFF. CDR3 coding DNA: TGTGCCAGCAGCTCAACACAGGGTTATGAGCAGTTCTTC.

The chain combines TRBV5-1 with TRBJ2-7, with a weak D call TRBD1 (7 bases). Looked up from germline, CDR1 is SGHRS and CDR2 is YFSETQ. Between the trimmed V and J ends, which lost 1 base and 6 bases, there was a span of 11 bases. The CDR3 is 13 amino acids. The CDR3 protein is CASSLSGGLEQYF. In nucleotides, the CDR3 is TGCGCCAGCAGCTTGTCAGGGGGACTCGAGCAGTACTTC.

The CDR3 nucleotides read TGTGCCAGCAGCCGAGCGGGGGAGGGCTACGAGCAGTACTTC. Amino acids: CASSRAGEGYEQYF. J is TRBJ2-7 and V is TRBV6-5; 8 bases match TRBD2. The junction had 7 bases not matched to a gene; V was cut back by 6 bases and J by 3 bases. The length of the CDR3 is 14 residues. CDR1 is MNHEY, CDR2 SVGAGI, per germline.

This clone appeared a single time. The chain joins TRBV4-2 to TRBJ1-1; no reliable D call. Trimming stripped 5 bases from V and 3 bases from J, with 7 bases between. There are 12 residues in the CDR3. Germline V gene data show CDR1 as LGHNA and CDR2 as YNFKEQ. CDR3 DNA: TGTGCCAGCAGCATGGCGGACACTGAAGCTTTCTTT. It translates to CASSMADTEAFF.

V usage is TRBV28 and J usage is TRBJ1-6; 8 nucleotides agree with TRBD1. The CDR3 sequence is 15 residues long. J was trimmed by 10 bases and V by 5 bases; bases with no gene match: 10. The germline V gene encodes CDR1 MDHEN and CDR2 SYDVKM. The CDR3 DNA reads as TGTGCCAGCAGTCTTCGGACAGGGCTAGGGTCACCCCTCCACTTT. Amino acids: CASSLRTGLGSPLHF.

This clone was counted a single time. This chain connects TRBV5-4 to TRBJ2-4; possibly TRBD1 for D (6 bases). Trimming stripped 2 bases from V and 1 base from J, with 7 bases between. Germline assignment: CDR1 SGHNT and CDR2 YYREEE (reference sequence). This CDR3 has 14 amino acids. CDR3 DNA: TGTGCCAGCAGCTTTCAGGGGGCCAAAAACATTCAGTACTTC. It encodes CASSFQGAKNIQYF. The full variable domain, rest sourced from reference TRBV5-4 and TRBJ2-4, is ETGVTQSPTHLIKTRGQQVTLRCSSQSGHNTVSWYQQALGQGPQFIFQYYREEENGRGNFPPRFSGLQFPNYSSELNVNALELDDSALYLCASSFQGAKNIQYFGAGTRLSVL.

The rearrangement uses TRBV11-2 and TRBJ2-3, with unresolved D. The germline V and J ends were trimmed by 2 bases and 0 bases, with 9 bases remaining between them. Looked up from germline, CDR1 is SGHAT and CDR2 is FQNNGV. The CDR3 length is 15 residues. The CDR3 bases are TGTGCCAGCAGCTTAATCGTCTTTAGCACAGATACGCAGTATTTT. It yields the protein CASSLIVFSTDTQYF.

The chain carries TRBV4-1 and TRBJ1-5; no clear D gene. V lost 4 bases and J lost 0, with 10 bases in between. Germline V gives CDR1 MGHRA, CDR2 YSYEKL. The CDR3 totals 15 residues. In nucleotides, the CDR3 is TGCGCCAGCAGCCTCCGGGATAATAGCAATCAGCCCCAGCATTTT. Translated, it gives CASSLRDNSNQPQHF.

Here the CDR3 DNA reads TGTGCCAGCAGCTCCCGGAGGCACACAGATACGCAGTATTTT. Translated: CASSSRRHTDTQYF. The rearrangement links TRBV11-2 to TRBJ2-3; possible D gene TRBD2, 5 bases. Germline-derived CDR1 and CDR2 are SGHAT and FQNNGV. CDR3 length equals 14 residues. The V end lost 4 bases, the J end lost 2 bases, and 10 bases lay between the germline ends.

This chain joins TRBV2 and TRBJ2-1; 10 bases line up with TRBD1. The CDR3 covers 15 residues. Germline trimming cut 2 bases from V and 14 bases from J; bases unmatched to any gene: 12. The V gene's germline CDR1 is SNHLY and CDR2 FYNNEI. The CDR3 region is CASSEMTGGPKGEFF. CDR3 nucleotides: TGTGCCAGCAGTGAAATGACAGGGGGCCCAAAGGGAGAGTTCTTC. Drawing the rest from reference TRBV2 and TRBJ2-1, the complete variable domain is EPEVTQTPSHQVTQMGQEVILRCVPISNHLYFYWYRQILGQKVEFLVSFYNNEISEKSEIFDDQFSVERPDGSNFTLKIRSTKLEDSAMYFCASSEMTGGPKGEFFGPGTRLTVL.

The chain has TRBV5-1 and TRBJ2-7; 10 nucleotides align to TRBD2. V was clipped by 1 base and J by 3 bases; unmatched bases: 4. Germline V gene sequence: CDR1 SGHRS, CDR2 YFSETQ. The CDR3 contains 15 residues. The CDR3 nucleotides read TGCGCCAGCAGCTTGAACCCTAGCGGGAGCTACGAGCAGTACTTC. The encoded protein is CASSLNPSGSYEQYF.

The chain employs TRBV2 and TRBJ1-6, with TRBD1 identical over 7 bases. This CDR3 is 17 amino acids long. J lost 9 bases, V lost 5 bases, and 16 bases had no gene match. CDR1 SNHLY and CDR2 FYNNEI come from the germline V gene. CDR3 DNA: TGTGCCAGCAGTCCAGGAGAACCGACAGGGATTAGTTCACCCCTCCACTTT. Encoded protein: CASSPGEPTGISSPLHF.

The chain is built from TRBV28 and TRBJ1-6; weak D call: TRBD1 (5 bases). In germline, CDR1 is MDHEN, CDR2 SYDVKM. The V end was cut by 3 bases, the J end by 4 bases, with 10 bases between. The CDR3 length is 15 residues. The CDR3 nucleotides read TGTGCCAGCAGTTTCGGACACCAATATAATTCACCCCTCCACTTT. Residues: CASSFGHQYNSPLHF.

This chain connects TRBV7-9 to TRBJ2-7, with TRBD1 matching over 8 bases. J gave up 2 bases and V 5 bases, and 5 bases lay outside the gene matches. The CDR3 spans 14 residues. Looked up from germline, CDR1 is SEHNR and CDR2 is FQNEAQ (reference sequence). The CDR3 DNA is TGTGCCAGCAGCCCCAAGACAGGGGCCTACGAGCAGTACTTC. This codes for CASSPKTGAYEQYF.

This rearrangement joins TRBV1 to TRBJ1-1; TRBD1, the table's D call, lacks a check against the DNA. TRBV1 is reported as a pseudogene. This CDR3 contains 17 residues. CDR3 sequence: CTSSQDPSGRGPTEAFF. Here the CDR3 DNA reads TGCACCAGCAGCCAAGATCCGAGTGGCAGGGGGCCCACTGAAGCTTTCTTT.

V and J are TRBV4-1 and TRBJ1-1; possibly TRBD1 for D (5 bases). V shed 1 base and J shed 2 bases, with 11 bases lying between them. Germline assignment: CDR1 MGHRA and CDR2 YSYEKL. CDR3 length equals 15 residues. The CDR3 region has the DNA TGCGCCAGCAGCCAAGGACAGACTTTCAACACTGAAGCTTTCTTT. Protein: CASSQGQTFNTEAFF.

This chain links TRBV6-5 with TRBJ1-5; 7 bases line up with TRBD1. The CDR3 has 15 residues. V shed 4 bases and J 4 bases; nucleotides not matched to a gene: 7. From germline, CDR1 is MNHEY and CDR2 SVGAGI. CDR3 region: CASSSGQARNQPQHF. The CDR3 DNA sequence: TGTGCCAGCAGTTCCGGACAGGCCCGGAATCAGCCCCAGCATTTT.

In nucleotides, the CDR3 is TGTGCCAGCGGACAGGGTTACACTGAAGCTTTCTTT. Protein: CASGQGYTEAFF. V gene TRBV5-5 combines with J gene TRBJ1-1; 8 bases are a match to TRBD1. This CDR3 comprises 12 residues. Looked up from germline, CDR1 is SGHKS and CDR2 is YYEKEE (reference sequence). After removal of 7 bases from V and 3 bases from J, the junction contained 2 bases not matched to a gene.

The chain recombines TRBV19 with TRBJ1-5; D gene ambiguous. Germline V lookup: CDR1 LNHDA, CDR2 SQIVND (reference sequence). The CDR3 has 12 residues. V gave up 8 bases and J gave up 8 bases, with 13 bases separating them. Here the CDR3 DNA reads TGTGCCAGTGGAACAACGGAGGAGCCCCAGCATTTT. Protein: CASGTTEEPQHF.